These 24 T cell receptor beta chains came from one sample sequenced in a study of shared clonotypes between healthy human individuals. TCRdb keeps only in-frame clones here, not all; method: immunoSEQ multiplex PCR. This sample yields over a million clones, of which 98% are seen a single time; approximately 0.44% belongs to the top ten. The sample consisted of naive CD4+ T cells sorted from blood. As for subset: CD45RA+ positively selected. Receptors were obtained from a man aged 25-45 years in good health.

The chain recombines TRBV4-2 with TRBJ2-2; 7 bases are shared with TRBD2. This CDR3 has 14 amino acids. J lost 4 bases, V lost 7 bases, and 6 bases had no gene match. Per the germline V gene, CDR1 is LGHNA and CDR2 is YNFKEQ. CDR3 loop: CASNPTSSTGELFF. The CDR3 nucleotides are TGTGCCAGCAACCCGACTAGCAGCACCGGGGAGCTGTTTTTT.

The genes are TRBV25-1 and TRBJ2-1, with 8 bases identical to TRBD1. This CDR3 is built from 14 residues. The J segment lost 7 bases and the V segment lost 6 bases, leaving 8 bases of the junction unmatched. From germline, CDR1 is MGHDK and CDR2 SYGVNS. As DNA, the CDR3 is TGTGCCAGCAGGGGGCAGGGGGCTCGGAATGAGCAGTTCTTC. Translating it yields CASRGQGARNEQFF.

V and J are TRBV7-2 and TRBJ1-1, with D perhaps TRBD1 (5 bases). Trimming took 7 bases from V and 3 from J, leaving 12 bases between them. Germline V gives CDR1 SGHTA, CDR2 FQGNSA. The CDR3 consists of 13 residues. CDR3 DNA sequence: TGTGCCAGCATCAGGGTTGTGGACACTGAAGCTTTCTTT. Translating gives CASIRVVDTEAFF.

The V and J genes are TRBV12-5 and TRBJ2-3, with a weak D call TRBD1 (5 bases). Germline V gene sequence: CDR1 LGHNT, CDR2 FRNRAP. V shed 6 bases and J shed 9 bases, with 13 bases lying between them. This CDR3 comprises 12 residues. CDR3 loop: CASGFGSGTQYF. CDR3 bases: TGTGCTAGTGGGTTTGGTTCAGGGACGCAGTATTTT.

For the CDR3, the DNA is TGTGCCAGCAGGGACAGCCAGTACCAAGAGACCCAGTACTTC. Translated, it gives CASRDSQYQETQYF. This chain joins TRBV2 and TRBJ2-5; the D gene is possibly TRBD1 (6 bases). Germline values: CDR1 SNHLY, CDR2 FYNNEI. This CDR3 comprises 14 residues. The ends were cut back, 6 bases at V and 0 bases at J, with 11 bases in the middle.

V and J are TRBV23-1 and TRBJ1-5; possible D gene TRBD1, 5 bases. TRBV23-1 is flagged as an ORF with uncertain function. The V end lost 0 bases, the J end lost 4 bases, and 28 bases lay between the germline ends. The CDR3 sequence is 21 residues long. The CDR3 is CASSQSMRDGILQGRNQPQHF. CDR3 in DNA: TGCGCCAGCAGTCAATCTATGAGGGATGGGATATTGCAGGGTAGAAATCAGCCCCAGCATTTT.

The rearrangement uses TRBV28 and TRBJ1-4, with 7 bases aligning to TRBD1. Germline CDR1 and CDR2: MDHEN and SYDVKM. The CDR3 runs to 14 residues. J lost 4 bases, V lost 7 bases, and 6 bases had no gene match. In nucleotides, the CDR3 is TGTGCCAGCACTCCAGGGGGTCTTAATGAAAAACTGTTTTTT. It specifies CASTPGGLNEKLFF.

The chain has TRBV18 and TRBJ2-5, with D perhaps being TRBD1 or TRBD2 (5 bases each). V dropped 3 bases and J dropped 5 bases, with 16 bases sitting between them. Germline CDR1 reads KGHSH; CDR2 reads LQKENI. This CDR3 is 15 amino acids long. This CDR3 reads CASSPAGATGETQYF. The CDR3 DNA is TGTGCCAGCTCACCGGCCGGGGCAACGGGGGAGACCCAGTACTTC.

This chain connects TRBV5-8 to TRBJ2-7; no definite D call. The germline V gene has CDR1 SGHTS and CDR2 YDEGEE. This CDR3 is built from 12 residues. V dropped 0 bases and J dropped 4 bases, with 5 bases sitting between them. CDR3 protein: CASSLGWYEQYF. The CDR3 region has the DNA TGTGCCAGCAGCTTGGGCTGGTACGAGCAGTACTTC.

The chain has TRBV15 and TRBJ2-2; TRBD2 might be the D (5 bases). The V end lost 1 base, the J end lost 3 bases, and 9 bases lay between the germline ends. This CDR3 comprises 15 residues. Germline V gene lookup returns CDR1 LNHNV and CDR2 YYDKDF (reference sequence). The CDR3 reads CATSRVDWYTGELFF. CDR3 nucleotides: TGTGCCACCAGCAGAGTGGACTGGTACACCGGGGAGCTGTTTTTT.

CDR3 sequence (DNA): TGCGCCAGCAGCTTACAGAAAACCCAGAGGGAGACCCAGTACTTC. Translated, it gives CASSLQKTQRETQYF. The chain combines TRBV5-1 with TRBJ2-5; D uncertain. CDR1 is SGHRS and CDR2 is YFSETQ in the germline V gene. CDR3 length: 15 amino acids. V gave up 2 bases and J gave up 5 bases, with 16 bases separating them.

This chain uses TRBV25-1 with TRBJ2-1, with TRBD2 matching 10 bases. Germline V gene sequence: CDR1 MGHDK, CDR2 SYGVNS. The CDR3 extends over 16 amino acids. The V and J ends lost 3 bases and 4 bases, in that order; junction bases with no gene match: 6. The CDR3 sequence: CASSDWTSGNYNEQFF. CDR3 in DNA: TGTGCCAGCAGTGACTGGACTAGCGGCAATTACAATGAGCAGTTCTTC.

This chain joins TRBV10-3 and TRBJ2-1, with D possibly matching TRBD2 (6 bases). Germline CDR1 is ENHRY and CDR2 is SYGVKD. This CDR3 spans 14 amino acids. V gave up 8 bases and J gave up 4 bases, with 15 bases separating them. DNA for the CDR3: TGTGCCATCCGGGGAGGAGGGATTTACAATGAGCAGTTCTTC. This gives the protein CAIRGGGIYNEQFF.

The chain links TRBV29-1 to TRBJ2-5; D ambiguous. The CDR3 covers 13 residues. Per germline, CDR1 SQVTM and CDR2 ANQGSEA. V lost 1 base and J 1 base, leaving 7 bases between the germline ends. CDR3 loop: CSVEGPSQETQYF. CDR3 nucleotides: TGCAGCGTTGAAGGTCCATCCCAAGAGACCCAGTACTTC.

This chain links TRBV6-5 with TRBJ1-5; 9 bases are shared with TRBD1. The V gene end was trimmed by 5 bases and the J gene end by 4 bases; junction bases not matched to a gene: 3. From germline, CDR1 is MNHEY and CDR2 SVGAGI. The CDR3 length is 14 residues. The CDR3 region has the DNA TGTGCCAGCAGTACAGGGGGCCGAAATCAGCCCCAGCATTTT. As protein: CASSTGGRNQPQHF.

This chain connects TRBV6-1 to TRBJ2-5; D remains unclear. V lost 7 bases to trimming and J lost 0 bases, with 12 bases between them. The CDR3 contains 14 residues. The germline V gene has CDR1 MNHNS and CDR2 SASEGT. CDR3 in DNA: TGTGCCAGCACTATGAGACCCTACCAAGAGACCCAGTACTTC. Its protein is CASTMRPYQETQYF.

To note about this clone: A much larger clone lies a single base off, so this may be a read error. This same CDR3 is encoded by further DNA sequences in the sample. This CDR3 reads CASSPSGQGFYEQYF. CDR3 coding DNA: TGTGCCAGCTCACCGTCGGGACAGGGGTTCTACGAGCAGTACTTC. The chain links TRBV18 to TRBJ2-7, with 10 bases that match TRBD1. The ends lost 3 bases at V and 3 bases at J; junction bases unmatched: 5. Germline CDR1 KGHSH, CDR2 LQKENI. The CDR3 consists of 15 residues. Based on the CDR3 plus reference TRBV18 and TRBJ2-7, the full variable domain is NAGVMQNPRHLVRRRGQEARLRCSPMKGHSHVYWYRQLPEEGLKFMVYLQKENIIDESGMPKERFSAEFPKEGPSILRIQQVVRGDSAAYFCASSPSGQGFYEQYFGPGTRLTVT.

J is TRBJ2-1 and V is TRBV14; the D gene is possibly TRBD2 (5 bases). The germline V gene encodes CDR1 SGHDN and CDR2 FVKESK. The CDR3 is 15 residues long. Trimming cost V 8 bases and J 0 bases, with 14 bases left between them. This chain's CDR3 is CASSIAPSSYNEQFF. CDR3 nucleotide sequence: TGTGCCAGCTCCATAGCGCCAAGCTCCTACAATGAGCAGTTCTTC. Supplemented by reference TRBV14 and TRBJ2-1, the full variable domain reads EAGVTQFPSHSVIEKGQTVTLRCDPISGHDNLYWYRRVMGKEIKFLLHFVKESKQDESGMPNNRFLAERTGGTYSTLKVQPAELEDSGVYFCASSIAPSSYNEQFFGPGTRLTVL.

V is TRBV7-9 and J is TRBJ2-1; possible D gene TRBD2, 6 bases. The CDR3 runs 15 residues. Trimming left V 1 base short and J 3 bases short, with 10 bases between. Germline V gene sequence: CDR1 SEHNR, CDR2 FQNEAQ (reference sequence). The CDR3 reads CASSLVGGNYNEQFF. CDR3 in DNA: TGTGCCAGCAGCTTAGTTGGCGGGAACTACAATGAGCAGTTCTTC.

V usage is TRBV5-4 and J usage is TRBJ2-2; D may be TRBD2 (6 bases). The CDR3 sequence is 16 residues long. Germline loops: CDR1 SGHNT, CDR2 YYREEE (reference sequence). V was cut by 4 bases and J by 7 bases, with 20 bases left in between. CDR3 DNA sequence: TGTGCCAGCAGCCCGGGTGGGAGGATGAACGGCGGGGAGCTGTTTTTT. Translating it yields CASSPGGRMNGGELFF.

The chain recombines TRBV28 with TRBJ1-4; TRBD1 matches at 7 bases. Germline trimming cut 4 bases from V and 8 bases from J; bases unmatched to any gene: 16. Germline V gene data show CDR1 as MDHEN and CDR2 as SYDVKM. CDR3 size: 17 residues. The CDR3 DNA reads TGTGCCAGCAGTTCCCGACGAACCGGGACAGTGGGAGAAAAACTGTTTTTT. Translating it yields CASSSRRTGTVGEKLFF.

The chain has TRBV25-1 and TRBJ2-3, with 8 bases matching TRBD1. Germline CDR1 is MGHDK and CDR2 is SYGVNS. J gave up 1 base and V 3 bases, and 6 bases lay outside the gene matches. CDR3 length: 16 residues. The chain's CDR3 is CASSELLGQGTDTQYF. The CDR3 nucleotides are TGTGCCAGCAGTGAGTTATTGGGACAGGGCACAGATACGCAGTATTTT. Using reference TRBV25-1 and TRBJ2-3 for the parts outside the CDR3, the full variable domain is EADIYQTPRYLVIGTGKKITLECSQTMGHDKMYWYQQDPGMELHLIHYSYGVNSTEKGDLSSESTVSRIRTEHFPLTLESARPSHTSQYLCASSELLGQGTDTQYFGPGTRLTVL.

V is TRBV7-9 and J is TRBJ2-7, with D perhaps being TRBD1 or TRBD2 (5 bases each). Germline V gene data show CDR1 as SEHNR and CDR2 as FQNEAQ (reference sequence). The CDR3 has 15 residues. V lost 5 bases, J lost 0 bases, and 14 bases lay in between. The chain's CDR3 is CASSRDPGYSYEQYF. CDR3 nucleotide sequence: TGTGCCAGCAGCCGGGACCCGGGGTACTCCTACGAGCAGTACTTC.

This rearrangement joins TRBV28 to TRBJ2-7; 11 nucleotides align to TRBD1. Germline CDR1 reads MDHEN; CDR2 reads SYDVKM. This CDR3 region has 14 residues. The V and J ends lost 3 bases and 13 bases, in that order; junction bases with no gene match: 11. CDR3 coding DNA: TGTGCCAGCAGTTTTTTGGACAGGGGGCCACCGCTCTACTTC. Residues: CASSFLDRGPPLYF.